The 25 T cell receptor beta chains below come from one sample, sequenced in a study of molecular identifiers for immune sequencing clone quantification. Via MiXCR, TCRdb re-called the PCR reads, giving one row per CDR3 protein. The table lists around 460,000 distinct CDR3 sequences, about 20% of them singletons. Specimen: naive CD8+ T cells from blood, with Jurkat cell RNA spiked in. This sample's subset: FACS-sorted CD8+CD4-CCR7+CD45RA+ naive T cells. The receptors shown here come from a human donor in good health. Some libraries in this study had Jurkat cell RNA spiked in.

In this sample, this clonotype turned up many times. This chain uses TRBV29-1 with TRBJ2-7; 7 bases align to TRBD1. The CDR3 covers 13 residues. Looked up from germline, CDR1 is SQVTM and CDR2 is ANQGSEA. Trimming removed 6 bases from V and 2 bases from J; junction bases left unmatched: 7. The CDR3 coding sequence is TGCAGCGTCATGGACAGGAAACCCTACGAGCAGTACTTC. This gives the protein CSVMDRKPYEQYF.

The sample holds a few counts of this clonotype. The chain has TRBV6-2 or TRBV6-3 and TRBJ1-1; 7 bases match TRBD1. This CDR3 is 15 amino acids long. V lost 8 bases and J lost 3; bases outside the gene matches: 12. Germline values: CDR1 MNHEY, CDR2 SVGEGT. The CDR3 DNA reads TGTGCCAGCGAGCTGGGCCGCAGGGGGTACACTGAAGCTTTCTTT. This translates into CASELGRRGYTEAFF.

This clonotype was seen at least ten times. The CDR3 spells CASRGGKNTEAFF. The CDR3 region has the DNA TGTGCCAGCAGGGGGGGGAAGAACACTGAAGCTTTCTTT. The rearrangement links TRBV27 to TRBJ1-1; a possible D gene is TRBD1 (5 bases). CDR3 length: 13 residues. V lost 6 bases and J lost 1, with 9 bases in between. The germline V gene has CDR1 MNHEY and CDR2 SMNVEV (reference sequence).

The chain carries TRBV27 and TRBJ1-5; D is ambiguous. The CDR3 spans 17 residues. V lost 5 bases, J lost 3 bases, and 20 bases lay in between. The germline V gene encodes CDR1 MNHEY and CDR2 SMNVEV (reference sequence). The CDR3, as DNA: TGTGCCAGCAGTCCTGTGAGCGGAGTAGGGCTCAATCAGCCCCAGCATTTT. It yields the protein CASSPVSGVGLNQPQHF.

The rearrangement uses TRBV7-9 and TRBJ1-3; D is possibly TRBD1 (6 bases). Germline V gene data show CDR1 as SEHNR and CDR2 as FQNEAQ (reference sequence). The CDR3 runs 15 residues. The V end lost 6 bases, the J end lost 1 base, and 13 bases lay between the germline ends. CDR3 nucleotides: TGTGCCAGCAGACTTACAGGGTTATCTGGAAACACCATATATTTT. Translating gives CASRLTGLSGNTIYF.

This clonotype was observed at least ten times. CDR3 bases: TGTGCCAGCAGTTACTTGAGCCCAGACACTGAAGCTTTCTTT. This translates into CASSYLSPDTEAFF. The gene calls are TRBV6-5 and TRBJ1-1; D is unclear. The CDR3 extends over 14 amino acids. With 1 base removed from V and 3 bases from J, the gap between germline ends came to 9 bases. The germline CDR1 and CDR2 sequences are MNHEY and SVGAGI.

This clonotype came up many times. The rearrangement joins TRBV5-1 to TRBJ1-1; possibly TRBD1 for D (6 bases). The CDR3 sequence is 12 residues long. Germline loops: CDR1 SGHRS, CDR2 YFSETQ. The V end was cut by 5 bases, the J end by 2 bases, with 7 bases between. The CDR3 nucleotides read TGCGCCAGCAGACAGGGCAACACTGAAGCTTTCTTT. Amino acid sequence: CASRQGNTEAFF.

This clonotype was seen repeatedly, ten times or more. This sequence joins TRBV11-2 and TRBJ2-4, with D unresolved. Trimming shortened V by 4 bases and J by 5 bases, and 3 bases separated the two germline ends. This CDR3 has 11 residues. CDR1 is SGHAT, CDR2 FQNNGV, per germline. CDR3 sequence (DNA): TGTGCCAGCAGCTCCGAAAACATTCAGTACTTC. Translating it yields CASSSENIQYF.

This clonotype was counted many times. This rearrangement joins TRBV5-1 to TRBJ2-7, with unresolved D. The CDR3 totals 16 residues. The ends were cut back, 4 bases at V and 1 base at J, with 18 bases in the middle. From germline, CDR1 is SGHRS and CDR2 YFSETQ. CDR3 in DNA: TGCGCCAGCAGCCTAACTATCCGGAGTAGGTCCTACGAGCAGTACTTC. It codes for CASSLTIRSRSYEQYF. The full variable domain, its missing parts supplied by reference TRBV5-1 and TRBJ2-7, is KAGVTQTPRYLIKTRGQQVTLSCSPISGHRSVSWYQQTPGQGLQFLFEYFSETQRNKGNFPGRFSGRQFSNSRSEMNVSTLELGDSALYLCASSLTIRSRSYEQYFGPGTRLTVT.

This chain links TRBV27 with TRBJ2-7; 11 bases match TRBD2. From germline, CDR1 is MNHEY and CDR2 SMNVEV (reference sequence). V shed 6 bases, J shed 4 bases, and the junction held 5 bases outside the gene matches. The CDR3 runs to 14 residues. The chain's CDR3 is CASRLLAGVYEQYF. The CDR3, as DNA: TGTGCCAGCAGACTACTAGCGGGAGTATACGAGCAGTACTTC.

In its sample, this clonotype was seen a few times. This chain joins TRBV24-1 and TRBJ2-7, with 7 bases lining up with TRBD2. Germline V CDR1 and CDR2: KGHDR, SFDVKD. There are 16 residues in the CDR3. Germline trimming cut 3 bases from V and 7 bases from J; bases unmatched to any gene: 14. The CDR3 nucleotides are TGTGCCACCAGTGATGCAAGGGCGGGAGATTCGGGGGAGCAGTACTTC. Translating it yields CATSDARAGDSGEQYF.

V gene TRBV19 combines with J gene TRBJ2-7; D possibly corresponds to TRBD1 (6 bases). Germline lookup yields CDR1 LNHDA and CDR2 SQIVND (reference sequence). The CDR3 covers 14 residues. Trimming cost V 7 bases and J 3 bases, with 16 bases left between them. The CDR3 DNA follows: TGTGCCAGTACTAATGACAGGCCTTTCTACGAGCAGTACTTC. Translating it yields CASTNDRPFYEQYF.

The V call is TRBV19, the J call TRBJ2-1; 8 nucleotides agree with TRBD2. Germline trimming cut 8 bases from V and 7 bases from J; bases unmatched to any gene: 13. The V gene's germline CDR1 is LNHDA and CDR2 SQIVND (reference sequence). The CDR3 length is 15 residues. The CDR3 sequence is CASAPGTRLWNEQFF. The CDR3 DNA reads as TGTGCCAGTGCGCCTGGGACTAGATTGTGGAATGAGCAGTTCTTC. Full variable domain (missing parts from reference TRBV19 and TRBJ2-1): DGGITQSPKYLFRKEGQNVTLSCEQNLNHDAMYWYRQDPGQGLRLIYYSQIVNDFQKGDIAEGYSVSREKKESFPLTVTSAQKNPTAFYLCASAPGTRLWNEQFFGPGTRLTVL.

The chain recombines TRBV27 with TRBJ2-7; D may match TRBD1 or TRBD2 (7 bases each). Per the germline V gene, CDR1 is MNHEY and CDR2 is SMNVEV (reference sequence). This CDR3 spans 15 amino acids. With 7 bases removed from V and 3 bases from J, the gap between germline ends came to 19 bases. The CDR3 sequence is CASKAAGGVYYEQYF. The DNA of the CDR3 is TGTGCCAGCAAAGCAGCAGGGGGGGTATACTACGAGCAGTACTTC.

This clonotype was seen repeatedly, ten times or more. J is TRBJ2-7 and V is TRBV4-1, with 7 bases identical to TRBD1. V gave up 0 bases and J gave up 4 bases; unmatched junction bases: 9. The CDR3 is made up of 16 amino acids. Germline V gives CDR1 MGHRA, CDR2 YSYEKL. CDR3 coding DNA: TGCGCCAGCAGCCAAGATACCGGGACAGAGTTATACGAGCAGTACTTC. It codes for CASSQDTGTELYEQYF.

In this sample, this clonotype turned up many times. The rearrangement links TRBV4-3 to TRBJ2-7, with TRBD2 matching over 14 bases. CDR3 length equals 15 residues. Per germline, CDR1 LGHNA and CDR2 YSLEER. The V gene end was trimmed by 1 base and the J gene end by 4 bases; junction bases not matched to a gene: 0. The CDR3 DNA follows: TGCGCCAGCAGCCAAGGGACTAGCGGGAGGTACGAGCAGTACTTC. Encoded protein: CASSQGTSGRYEQYF.

On this clonotype: This may come from a read error, since a much larger clone is one base off. The rearrangement joins TRBV12-3 or TRBV12-4 to TRBJ2-3; weak D call: TRBD2 (6 bases). Trimming cost V 4 bases and J 4 bases, with 15 bases left between them. CDR3 size: 15 residues. As DNA, the CDR3 is TGTGCCAGCAGTTGGGCTGGCGGGACGGCAGATACGCAGTATTTT. Amino acid sequence: CASSWAGGTADTQYF.

This clonotype was seen only a few times. This chain links TRBV13 with TRBJ2-1; D gene unclear. Germline values: CDR1 PRHDT, CDR2 FYEKMQ (reference sequence). This CDR3 comprises 15 residues. The V and J ends lost 5 bases and 2 bases respectively, with 13 bases between them. CDR3 sequence: CASSAGPAPYNEQFF. CDR3 DNA: TGTGCCAGCAGCGCCGGACCCGCTCCCTACAATGAGCAGTTCTTC.

There are many counts of this clonotype. This chain uses TRBV9 with TRBJ2-2; 8 nucleotides match TRBD2. The CDR3 contains 16 residues. With 2 bases clipped from V and 1 base from J, the junction kept 4 bases outside the gene matches. CDR1 is SGDLS, CDR2 YYNGEE, per germline. The CDR3 loop is CASSVIAGLNTGELFF. Written as DNA, the CDR3 is TGTGCCAGCAGCGTCATAGCGGGATTGAACACCGGGGAGCTGTTTTTT.

Many counts were recorded for this clonotype. The chain uses TRBV25-1 and TRBJ2-1, with D possibly matching TRBD2 (6 bases). The V end was cut by 6 bases, the J end by 0 bases, with 12 bases between. This CDR3 spans 15 amino acids. The germline CDR1 and CDR2 sequences are MGHDK and SYGVNS. CDR3 amino acids: CASSESGSSYNEQFF. The CDR3 DNA sequence: TGTGCCAGCAGCGAAAGCGGGTCCTCCTACAATGAGCAGTTCTTC.

This clonotype was counted only a few times. The chain has TRBV24-1 and TRBJ1-2; tentative D call: TRBD1 (5 bases). The CDR3 length is 14 residues. Germline assignment: CDR1 KGHDR and CDR2 SFDVKD. The germline V and J ends were trimmed by 4 bases and 2 bases, with 10 bases remaining between them. The CDR3 nucleotides read TGTGCCACCAGTGACCGGACAAGCAACTATGGCTACACCTTC. Encoded protein: CATSDRTSNYGYTF.

In this sample, this clonotype turned up many times. V usage is TRBV7-8 and J usage is TRBJ2-5; D unclear. V was cut by 2 bases and J by 3 bases, with 7 bases left in between. CDR1 is SGHVS, CDR2 FQNEAQ, per germline. The CDR3 has 13 residues. CDR3: CASSLWPEETQYF. The CDR3 nucleotides are TGTGCCAGCAGCTTATGGCCAGAAGAGACCCAGTACTTC.

This clonotype was counted between two and nine times. This chain uses TRBV30 with TRBJ1-6; the match to TRBD1 covers 7 bases. Germline values: CDR1 GTSNPN, CDR2 SVGIG (reference sequence). V shed 5 bases, J shed 6 bases, and the junction held 10 bases outside the gene matches. The CDR3 runs to 15 residues. The CDR3 is CAWVRDSQINSPLHF. The DNA of the CDR3 is TGTGCCTGGGTCCGGGACAGCCAAATTAATTCACCCCTCCACTTT.

The genes are TRBV19 and TRBJ2-5, with a weak D call TRBD2 (5 bases). Trimming took 3 bases from V and 2 from J, leaving 16 bases between them. Per germline, CDR1 LNHDA and CDR2 SQIVND (reference sequence). This CDR3 has 16 amino acids. CDR3 sequence reads: CASSMDGGYEQETQYF. The CDR3 bases are TGTGCCAGTAGTATGGACGGCGGGTACGAACAAGAGACCCAGTACTTC.

This clonotype was counted at least ten times. The chain carries TRBV6-5 and TRBJ1-1, with D unclear. The ends were cut back, 2 bases at V and 1 base at J, with 8 bases in the middle. Germline V gene lookup returns CDR1 MNHEY and CDR2 SVGAGI. The CDR3 runs 14 residues. This CDR3 reads CASSYGPQNTEAFF. CDR3 sequence (DNA): TGTGCCAGCAGTTACGGGCCCCAGAACACTGAAGCTTTCTTT.